The sequence of this T cell receptor beta chain was determined in a study of cytomegalovirus exposure and HLA in healthy donors. Study-wide background: The study placed 80% to 90% of its 398 genotyped donors in the Caucasian-associated ancestry cluster. Findings of the study overall: The classifier was said to identify cytomegalovirus status with high specificity and sensitivity.

There are a few counts of this clone. Antigen specificity is unknown. Germline V gene lookup returns CDR1 MNHEY and CDR2 SVGAGI. This CDR3 region has 15 residues. Trimming removed 6 bases from V and 0 bases from J, with 12 bases in between. The PCR used 60 Vbeta and 13 Jbeta primers. The protocol was immunoSEQ multiplex PCR, while the TCRdb copy is restricted to in-frame clones and leaves out a portion. Of 60,000 to 75,000 clones in the sample, about 78% were seen once. This sequence joins TRBV6-5 and TRBJ2-4; D call uncertain. This clonotype originated in a woman in her thirties or forties in good health and CMV-seropositive. Sequenced material: PBMCs. This CDR3 is CASSPTSLAKNIQYF. As DNA, the CDR3 is TGTGCCAGCAGCCCGACAAGTTTAGCCAAAAACATTCAGTACTTC.